These T cell receptor beta chains were read from a single sample in a study of monozygotic twins with inflammatory bowel disease. Reprocessing the 5' RACE reads, TCRdb reports a single entry for every CDR3 protein and omits DNA. The sample features just over 300,000 distinct CDR3 sequences, with approximately 5.4% in its top ten. The sample taken for sequencing was blood. These TCRs come from a human donor with ulcerative colitis or Crohn's disease, or a healthy co-twin of an affected twin (not recorded which). Both conserved end residues are part of each CDR3.

j_gene | v_gene | CDR3aa
TRBJ2-7 | TRBV7-2 | CASSSGTEQYF
TRBJ2-6 | TRBV5-4 | CASSLVSRTGANVLTF
TRBJ2-5 | TRBV5-1 | CASSSTGTGKQETQYF
TRBJ2-3 | TRBV18 | CASSPGAVLLSTDTQYF
TRBJ2-2 | TRBV24-1 | CATSERGFTGELFF
TRBJ1-4 | TRBV18 | CASSPTGSSNEKLFF
TRBJ2-7 | TRBV7-9 | CASSSARKGPYEQYF
TRBJ2-6 | TRBV19 | CASSIDGSGANVLTF
TRBJ2-5 | TRBV27 | CASSLKAAETQYF
TRBJ1-5 | TRBV18 | CASSQLQVITGSGNQPQHF
TRBJ2-3 | TRBV6-1 | CASRAGTMGFTQYF
TRBJ2-5 | TRBV30 | CAWSLAGVRQETQYF
TRBJ2-3 | TRBV15 | CATSLLTGEDTQYF
TRBJ2-3 | TRBV7-9 | CASSLGSGSWDTQYF
TRBJ2-3 | TRBV7-2 | CASSLTGGSTDTQYF
TRBJ1-1 | TRBV7-2 | CASSLTQNTEAFF
TRBJ1-6 | TRBV6-5 | CASSYAGTGGSSPLHF
TRBJ2-7 | TRBV5-1 | CASSSGGAWEQYF
TRBJ1-1 | TRBV7-2 | CASSRHRDIEAFF
TRBJ2-6 | TRBV10-3 | CAIRSSGTTLSGANVLTF
TRBJ2-5 | TRBV5-1 | CASSLVTSGELRETQYF
TRBJ2-7 | TRBV6-1 | CASNSWGRGYEQYF
TRBJ1-1 | TRBV5-1 | CASSLSPNTEAFF
TRBJ2-5 | TRBV12-3/TRBV12-4 | CASSLALVGRGTQYF
TRBJ2-2 | TRBV6-1 | CASSKGQGRELFF
TRBJ1-5 | TRBV20-1 | CSARDRGPVKSNQPQHF
TRBJ1-5 | TRBV6-5 | CASSDRSKSGPQHF
TRBJ2-7 | TRBV6-1 | CASYPPVRPYEQYF
TRBJ2-5 | TRBV5-1 | CASSLQAGKETQYF
TRBJ1-5 | TRBV7-2 | CASSLGLDSLSHRPQHF
TRBJ2-5 | TRBV6-2/TRBV6-3 | CASRVPHETQYF
TRBJ2-7 | TRBV10-3 | CAITRGRTLYEQYF
TRBJ2-1 | TRBV7-2 | CASSLGTGAGNEQFF
TRBJ2-1 | TRBV11-2 | CASSLVGQGWGLYNEQFF
TRBJ1-1 | TRBV6-6 | CASSYSGVGTEAFF
TRBJ2-1 | TRBV9 | CASSAYLALHAEQFF
TRBJ1-5 | TRBV20-1 | CSARGTGLQPQHF
TRBJ2-2 | TRBV7-2 | CASSSRTGVNTGELFF
TRBJ1-2 | TRBV5-1 | CASSLGDRDGGYTF
TRBJ2-2 | TRBV7-2 | CASSLPSGAGELFF
TRBJ2-7 | TRBV4-3 | CASSQDRAGVTYEQYF
TRBJ2-4 | TRBV12-3/TRBV12-4 | CASSFRGGLAKNTQYF
TRBJ2-7 | TRBV27 | CASSPSWAARYEQYF
TRBJ1-5 | TRBV29-1 | CSVVPGGGSQPQHF
TRBJ2-5 | TRBV7-9 | CASSLSWTGETQYF
TRBJ1-2 | TRBV6-1 | CASSPDRASGGYTF
TRBJ1-2 | TRBV7-2 | CASSTGRDYGYTF